The TCR beta chain described here comes from a study of T cell changes during pregnancy in multiple sclerosis. Data came from immunoSEQ multiplex PCR; TCRdb stores just in-frame clones and leaves some out. The profile shows about 42,000 clones, approximately 90% of them singletons. This CDR3 region has 15 residues. The V and J ends lost 4 bases and 2 bases, in that order; junction bases with no gene match: 5. Germline values: CDR1 SGHDT, CDR2 YYEEEE. This sample comprised CD4+ T cells from peripheral blood mononuclear cells, obtained after pregnancy. The sequence was obtained from a female donor with multiple sclerosis, enrolled in a pregnancy study. The chain employs TRBV5-6 and TRBJ1-4; TRBD1 matches at 7 bases. The CDR3 spells CASSAATGTNEKLFF. The CDR3 nucleotides are TGTGCCAGCAGCGCCGCGACAGGGACTAATGAAAAACTGTTTTTT.